This TCR beta chain was found in a study of shared clonotypes between healthy human individuals. This CDR3 contains 14 residues. Looked up from germline, CDR1 is MNHNS and CDR2 is SASEGT. V was pared by 7 bases and J by 5 bases, with 8 bases of the junction left unmatched. Only in-frame clones appear in the TCRdb table, and some are missing; sequencing was by immunoSEQ multiplex PCR. Found here are millions of clones, approximately 90% of them singletons; the top ten hold around 0.14%. The sequence derives from a man younger than 35 in good health. Sequencing was carried out using naive CD4+ T cells sorted from blood. The sample's subset: CD45RA+ positively selected. The chain uses TRBV6-1 and TRBJ2-1, with 7 nucleotides matching TRBD1. Here the CDR3 DNA reads TGTGCCAGCAACCCGACAGGGACCAACAATGAGCAGTTCTTC. It is translated as CASNPTGTNNEQFF.